This T cell receptor beta chain was recorded in a study of shared clonotypes between healthy human individuals (dated by TCRdb to 2020 to 2021). At the level of the whole study: The cohort included three men and a couple of women between 18 and 49 years of age. Per donor, three plates each were used for CD4 naive and CD4 memory, two for CD8 naive, and one for CD8 memory. To estimate repertoire size and how much clonotype sharing occurs between individuals, the study deeply sequenced the blood TCR repertoires of five healthy adults. Different laboratories and diverse techniques were used to prepare libraries and sequence TCR repertoires, to increase sequencing depth and limit assay-specific biases. Between about 0.94 and 10 billion PBMCs per donor were obtained by leukapheresis. Overall study results and their limits: Sampling was restricted to blood, and TCR repertoires in tissue are likely to differ from TCR repertoires in blood. Rarefaction of sorted-subset datasets indicated incomplete sequencing despite the large sequencing depth. Compared with non-shared clonotypes, the clonotypes found in all four sorted-subset donors had higher generation probabilities. When several donors were compared, the shared fraction of clonotypes was around 4.6% for naive CD4, roughly 3.3% for naive CD8, 2% to 2.5% for memory CD4, and around 0.37% for memory CD8. The small number of donors limited the genetic and exposure-history diversity represented. Naive subsets generally had larger estimated clonotype richness than memory subsets. Pairwise subsampling indicated that sequencing depth was expected to affect the degree of clonotype sharing among donors.

Healthy HIV-negative adults with no recently reported acute infections or vaccinations were included as donors. Only Caucasian adults living in Nashville, Tennessee, USA were represented among the donors. CD4+ T cells were enriched by magnetic negative selection; naive cells were then positively selected on CD45RA, and the negative fraction formed the memory subset. Blood was obtained by leukapheresis, after which PBMCs were separated by Ficoll-Histopaque density gradient centrifugation and cryopreserved in liquid nitrogen vapor phase. Analytical flow cytometry was used to check the purity and quantity of each magnetically sorted T cell population. Genomic DNA was isolated from each sorted fraction and quantified by UV absorbance on a Nanodrop 2000c. This clone was detected only once. The specificity of this receptor is unknown. One base away there is no much larger clone; base qualities are not given. The same CDR3 can be traced to other DNA sequences in this sample.

Using the deep immunoSEQ assay, TCR CDR3 regions were amplified from genomic DNA by multiplex PCR. For each cell subset, the extracted genomic DNA was distributed evenly across all wells of several immunoSEQ 96-well plates, and each plate served as one replicate. For sorted subsets, around 0.2 ug genomic DNA, equal to 25,000 to 35,000 T cell genomes, was loaded into each replicate PCR. Purified libraries were quantified with a Qubit 3.0 fluorometer, sized on a Bioanalyzer 2100, and re-quantified with the KAPA Library Quantification kit. A separate single-read 150-cycle Illumina NextSeq 550 flow cell was used to sequence each immunoSEQ 96-well plate. As for the original processing: Because only junctional sequences without quality scores were contained in the immunoSEQ output, filtering matching that applied to full-length reads could not be performed. Sequences were annotated with PyIR, a Python wrapper for IgBLAST v1.9, and V/J genes and CDR3 were assigned using IMGT germline references. Reads were removed for weak V/J assignments (E-value above 1e-6), missing CDR3, stop codons, out-of-frame junctions, or ambiguous translated residues. A V3J clonotype was defined by an identical inferred V gene, J gene, and CDR3 amino acid sequence. To compute the percentage overlap between repertoires, the number of shared unique clonotypes was divided by the size of the smaller repertoire. RTK rarefaction, the Chao1 estimator, and Recon v2.1 estimates of unobserved clonotypes were used to assess repertoire richness. Generation probabilities were computed with OLGA for all TCRbeta clonotypes obtained by the gDNA method from a handful of donors. TCRdb stores this immuneACCESS table with in-frame sequences only. Part of the clones is absent; in the studies checked, under half of the shortfall reflects unresolved V genes, and no reason is known for the rest. V, J and clone size reflect that table, while D and trimming were determined from the DNA. Recorded for this sample are over a million clones; about 70% of them occurred a single time. Clones ranked in the top ten supply about 1.5% of the sample.

The CDR3 goes from the cysteine to the phenylalanine over 14 residues. The entry retains the CDR3 DNA only, 42 bases that are in frame from base 1. Trimming removed 6 bases from V and 1 base from J, leaving 10 bases between the germline ends. Sequences KGHSH (CDR1) and LQKENI (CDR2) are obtained from the germline V gene. The sequenced material came from memory CD4+ T cells sorted from blood. The sample's cell subset or site label, in plain terms: CD45RA-negative fraction. The chain employs TRBV18 and TRBJ1-3; the D segment could be TRBD1, given 5 matching bases. The clonotype originates from a man younger than 30 in good health. The DNA sequence reads TGTGCCAGCTCCCCCGACAGATCTGGAAACACCATATATTTT. Its translation reads: CASSPDRSGNTIYF.